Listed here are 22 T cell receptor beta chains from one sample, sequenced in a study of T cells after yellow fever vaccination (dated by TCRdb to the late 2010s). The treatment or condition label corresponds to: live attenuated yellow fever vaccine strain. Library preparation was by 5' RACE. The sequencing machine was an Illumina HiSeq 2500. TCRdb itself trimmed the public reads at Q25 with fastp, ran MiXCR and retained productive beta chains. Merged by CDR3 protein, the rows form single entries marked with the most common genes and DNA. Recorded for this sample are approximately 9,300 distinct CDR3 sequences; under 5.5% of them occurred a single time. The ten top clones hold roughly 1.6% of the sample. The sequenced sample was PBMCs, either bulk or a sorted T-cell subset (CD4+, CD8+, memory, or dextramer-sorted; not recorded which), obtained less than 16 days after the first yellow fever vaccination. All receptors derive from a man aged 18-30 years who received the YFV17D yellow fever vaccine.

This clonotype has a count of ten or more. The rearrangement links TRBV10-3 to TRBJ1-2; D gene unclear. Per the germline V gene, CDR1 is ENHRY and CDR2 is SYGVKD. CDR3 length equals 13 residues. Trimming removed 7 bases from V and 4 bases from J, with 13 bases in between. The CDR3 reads CAINDEGSYGYTF. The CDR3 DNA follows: TGTGCCATCAACGATGAGGGCTCCTATGGCTACACCTTC.

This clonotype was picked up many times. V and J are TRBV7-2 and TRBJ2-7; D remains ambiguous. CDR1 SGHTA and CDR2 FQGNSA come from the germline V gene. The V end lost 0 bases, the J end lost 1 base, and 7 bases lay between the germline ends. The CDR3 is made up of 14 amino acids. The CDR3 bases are TGTGCCAGCAGCTTAGCTTTACAGTCCTACGAGCAGTACTTC. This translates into CASSLALQSYEQYF. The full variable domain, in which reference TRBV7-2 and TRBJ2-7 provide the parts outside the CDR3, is GAGVSQSPSNKVTEKGKDVELRCDPISGHTALYWYRQSLGQGLEFLIYFQGNSAPDKSGLPSDRFSAERTGGSVSTLTIQRTQQEDSAVYLCASSLALQSYEQYFGPGTRLTVT.

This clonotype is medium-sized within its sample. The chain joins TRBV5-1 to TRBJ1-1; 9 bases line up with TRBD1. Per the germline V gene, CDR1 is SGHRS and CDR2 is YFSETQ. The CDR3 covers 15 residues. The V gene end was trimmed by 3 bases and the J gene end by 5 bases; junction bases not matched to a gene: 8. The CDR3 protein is CASSSPGQGGTEAFF. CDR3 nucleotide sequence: TGCGCCAGCAGCTCACCGGGACAGGGTGGAACTGAAGCTTTCTTT.

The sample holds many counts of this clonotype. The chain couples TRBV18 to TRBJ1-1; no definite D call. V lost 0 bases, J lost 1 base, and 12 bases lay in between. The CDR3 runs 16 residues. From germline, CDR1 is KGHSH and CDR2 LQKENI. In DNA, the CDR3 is TGTGCCAGCTCACCACCGGGCACCATCCCGAACACTGAAGCTTTCTTT. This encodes CASSPPGTIPNTEAFF.

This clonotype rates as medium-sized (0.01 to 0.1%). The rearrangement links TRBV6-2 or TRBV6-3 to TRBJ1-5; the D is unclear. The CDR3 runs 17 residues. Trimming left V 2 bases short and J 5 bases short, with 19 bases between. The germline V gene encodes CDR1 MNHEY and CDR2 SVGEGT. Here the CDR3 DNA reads TGTGCCAGCAGTTACGTTTCTGGAGGGCCATCCGATCAGCCCCAGCATTTT. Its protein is CASSYVSGGPSDQPQHF.

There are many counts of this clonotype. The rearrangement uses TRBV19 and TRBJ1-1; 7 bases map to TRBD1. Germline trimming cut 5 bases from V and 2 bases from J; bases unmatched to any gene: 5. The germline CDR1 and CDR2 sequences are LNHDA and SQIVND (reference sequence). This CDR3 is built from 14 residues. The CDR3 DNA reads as TGTGCCAGTAGTCGGGACAGACTTAACACTGAAGCTTTCTTT. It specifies CASSRDRLNTEAFF.

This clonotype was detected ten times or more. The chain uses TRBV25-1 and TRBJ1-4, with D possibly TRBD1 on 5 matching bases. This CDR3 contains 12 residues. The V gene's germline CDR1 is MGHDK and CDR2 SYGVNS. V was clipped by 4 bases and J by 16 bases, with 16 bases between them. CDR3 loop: CASSASWGSPFF. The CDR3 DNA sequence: TGTGCCAGCAGTGCTAGCTGGGGGTCCCCGTTTTTT.

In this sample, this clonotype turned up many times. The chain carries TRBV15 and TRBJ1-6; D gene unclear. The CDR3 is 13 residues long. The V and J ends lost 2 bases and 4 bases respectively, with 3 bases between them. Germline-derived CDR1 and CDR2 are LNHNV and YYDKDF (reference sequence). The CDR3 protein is CATSRQYNSPLHF. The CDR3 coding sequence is TGTGCCACCAGCAGACAGTATAATTCACCCCTCCACTTT.

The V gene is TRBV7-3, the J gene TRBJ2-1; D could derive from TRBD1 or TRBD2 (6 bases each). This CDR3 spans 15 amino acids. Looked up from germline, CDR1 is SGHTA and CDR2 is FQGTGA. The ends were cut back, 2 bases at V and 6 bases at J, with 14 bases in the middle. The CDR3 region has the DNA TGTGCCAGCAGCTTAGTACCGGGGGCTTCCAATGAGCAGTTCTTC. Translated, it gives CASSLVPGASNEQFF.

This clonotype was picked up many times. For the CDR3, the DNA is TGTGCCAGCCCGTGGGGGGCCTCTGGGGCCAACGTCCTGACTTTC. It is translated as CASPWGASGANVLTF. The gene calls are TRBV7-9 and TRBJ2-6; D tentatively fits TRBD1 or TRBD2 (6 bases each). There are 15 residues in the CDR3. The V end was cut by 8 bases, the J end by 0 bases, with 11 bases between. Germline V gene data show CDR1 as SEHNR and CDR2 as FQNEAQ (reference sequence).

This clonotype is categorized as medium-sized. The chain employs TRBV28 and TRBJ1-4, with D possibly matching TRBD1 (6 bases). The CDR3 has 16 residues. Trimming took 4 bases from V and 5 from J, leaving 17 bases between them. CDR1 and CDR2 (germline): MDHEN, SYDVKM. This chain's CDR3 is CASSSPGMGANEKLFF. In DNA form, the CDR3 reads TGTGCCAGCAGTTCTCCGGGGATGGGGGCGAATGAAAAACTGTTTTTT.

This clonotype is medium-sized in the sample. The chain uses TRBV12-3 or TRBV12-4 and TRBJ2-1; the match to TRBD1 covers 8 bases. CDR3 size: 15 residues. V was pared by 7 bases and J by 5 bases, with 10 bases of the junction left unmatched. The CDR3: CASNSPTGANNEQFF. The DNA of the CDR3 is TGTGCCAGCAATAGCCCGACAGGGGCTAACAATGAGCAGTTCTTC.

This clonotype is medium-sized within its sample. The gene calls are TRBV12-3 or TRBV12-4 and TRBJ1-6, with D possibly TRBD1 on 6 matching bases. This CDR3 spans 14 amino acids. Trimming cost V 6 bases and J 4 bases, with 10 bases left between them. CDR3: CASSIGGYNSPLHF. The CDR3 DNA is TGTGCCAGCAGCATAGGGGGGTATAATTCACCCCTCCACTTT.

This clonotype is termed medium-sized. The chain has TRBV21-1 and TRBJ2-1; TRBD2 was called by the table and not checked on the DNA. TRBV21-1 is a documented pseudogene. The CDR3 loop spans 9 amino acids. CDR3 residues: CAGEWERGF. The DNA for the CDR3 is TGTGCCGGGGAATGGGAGCGGGGGTTC.

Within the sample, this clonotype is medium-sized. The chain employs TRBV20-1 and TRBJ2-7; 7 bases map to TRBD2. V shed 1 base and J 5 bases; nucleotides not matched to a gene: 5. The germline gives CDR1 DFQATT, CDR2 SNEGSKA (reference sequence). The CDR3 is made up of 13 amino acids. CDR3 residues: CSARGGRGDEQYV. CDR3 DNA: TGCAGTGCTAGAGGGGGTCGGGGGGACGAGCAGTACGTC.

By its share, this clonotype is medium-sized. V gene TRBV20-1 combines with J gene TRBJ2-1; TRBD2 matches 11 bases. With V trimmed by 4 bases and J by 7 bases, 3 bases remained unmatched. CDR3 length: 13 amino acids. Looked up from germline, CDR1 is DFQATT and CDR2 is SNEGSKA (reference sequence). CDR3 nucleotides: TGCAGTGCTACGGGACTAGCGGCGAATGAGCAGTTCTTC. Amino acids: CSATGLAANEQFF.

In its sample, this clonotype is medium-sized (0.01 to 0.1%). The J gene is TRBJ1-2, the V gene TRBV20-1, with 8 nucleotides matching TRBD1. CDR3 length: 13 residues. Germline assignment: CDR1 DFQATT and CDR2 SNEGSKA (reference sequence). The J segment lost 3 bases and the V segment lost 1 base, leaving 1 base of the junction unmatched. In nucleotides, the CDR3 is TGCAGTGCTAGAGCACAGGGGGACTATGGCTACACCTTC. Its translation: CSARAQGDYGYTF.

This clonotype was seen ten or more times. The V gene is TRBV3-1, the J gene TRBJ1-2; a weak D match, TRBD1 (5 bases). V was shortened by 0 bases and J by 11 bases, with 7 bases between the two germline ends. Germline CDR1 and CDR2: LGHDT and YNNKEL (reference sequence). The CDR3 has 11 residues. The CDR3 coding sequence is TGTGCCAGCAGCCAAGAGGGGGAGTACACCTTC. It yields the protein CASSQEGEYTF.

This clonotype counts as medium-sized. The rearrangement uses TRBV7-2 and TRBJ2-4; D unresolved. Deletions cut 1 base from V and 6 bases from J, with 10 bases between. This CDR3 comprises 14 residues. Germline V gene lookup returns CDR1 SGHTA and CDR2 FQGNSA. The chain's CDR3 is CASSLVDAGNIQYF. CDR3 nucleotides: TGTGCCAGCAGCTTAGTTGACGCTGGAAACATTCAGTACTTC. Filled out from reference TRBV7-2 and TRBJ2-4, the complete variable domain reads GAGVSQSPSNKVTEKGKDVELRCDPISGHTALYWYRQSLGQGLEFLIYFQGNSAPDKSGLPSDRFSAERTGGSVSTLTIQRTQQEDSAVYLCASSLVDAGNIQYFGAGTRLSVL.

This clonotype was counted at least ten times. The CDR3 spells CASYPMAAGELFF. CDR3 sequence (DNA): TGTGCCAGCTACCCGATGGCGGCCGGGGAGCTGTTTTTT. The chain combines TRBV18 with TRBJ2-2; D remains unclear. The V gene lost 7 bases and the J gene lost 6 bases, with 12 bases spanning the gap. The CDR3 is 13 residues long. Germline CDR1 and CDR2: KGHSH and LQKENI.

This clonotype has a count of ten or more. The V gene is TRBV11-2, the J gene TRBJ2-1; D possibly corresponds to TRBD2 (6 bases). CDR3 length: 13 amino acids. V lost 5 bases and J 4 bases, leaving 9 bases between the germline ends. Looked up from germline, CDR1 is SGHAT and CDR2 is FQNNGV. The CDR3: CASSGGYYNEQFF. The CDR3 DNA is TGTGCCAGCAGCGGGGGGTATTACAATGAGCAGTTCTTC.

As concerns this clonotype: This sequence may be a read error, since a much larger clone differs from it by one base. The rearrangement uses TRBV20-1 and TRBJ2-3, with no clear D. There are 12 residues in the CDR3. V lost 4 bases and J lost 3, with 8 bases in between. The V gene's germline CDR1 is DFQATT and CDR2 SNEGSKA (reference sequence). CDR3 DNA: TGCAGTGCTATAGTACGGACAGATACGCAGTATTTT. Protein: CSAIVRTDTQYF.